The 27 T cell receptor beta chains below come from one sample, sequenced in a study of CD8 T cells in ankylosing spondylitis. TCRdb ran MiXCR on the 5' RACE reads and lists one entry per CDR3 protein. The table shows under 200,000 distinct CDR3 sequences, with 9.5% to 13% occurring only once. The source material was blood, either unsorted or a sorted T cell fraction (not recorded which). The origin of the receptors is a male donor with ankylosing spondylitis or in good health (not recorded which).

This clonotype came up many times. The V and J genes are TRBV20-1 and TRBJ2-3, with 12 positions matching TRBD2. The V gene end was trimmed by 6 bases and the J gene end by 5 bases; junction bases not matched to a gene: 6. The CDR3 contains 14 residues. Germline-derived CDR1 and CDR2 are DFQATT and SNEGSKA (reference sequence). This CDR3 is CSATKLAGGDTQYF. CDR3 DNA: TGCAGTGCCACAAAACTAGCGGGGGGAGATACGCAGTATTTT.

This clonotype showed up many times. The chain links TRBV5-1 to TRBJ2-2; tentatively, D is TRBD1 (5 bases). Trimming cost V 2 bases and J 3 bases, with 8 bases left between them. The germline V gene encodes CDR1 SGHRS and CDR2 YFSETQ. This CDR3 contains 14 residues. CDR3 nucleotides: TGCGCCAGCAGCTTTCCACAGGACACCGGGGAGCTGTTTTTT. Its protein is CASSFPQDTGELFF.

This clonotype has only a few counts. V usage is TRBV7-9 and J usage is TRBJ2-2; D unclear. V lost 5 bases and J 5 bases, leaving 15 bases between the germline ends. Germline lookup yields CDR1 SEHNR and CDR2 FQNEAQ (reference sequence). The CDR3 runs to 15 residues. CDR3 DNA: TGTGCCAGCAGCCCTTCCCTGGGCCCTACCGGGGAGCTGTTTTTT. Translated: CASSPSLGPTGELFF.

The sample holds many counts of this clonotype. This chain links TRBV12-3 or TRBV12-4 with TRBJ2-5; D is possibly TRBD2 (7 bases). There are 14 residues in the CDR3. Trimming shortened V by 3 bases and J by 5 bases, and 13 bases separated the two germline ends. The DNA for the CDR3 is TGTGCCAGCAGTTTTCGCGGGGGCTCGGAGACCCAGTACTTC. It translates to CASSFRGGSETQYF.

The chain employs TRBV16 and TRBJ2-5; 8 bases match TRBD1. The junction had 0 bases not matched to a gene; V was cut back by 2 bases and J by 10 bases. This CDR3 region has 11 residues. CDR1 KGHSY and CDR2 FQNENV come from the germline V gene. CDR3: CASSQGTGQYF. CDR3 sequence (DNA): TGTGCCAGCAGCCAAGGGACAGGCCAGTACTTC.

J is TRBJ2-2 and V is TRBV29-1; maybe TRBD2 (5 bases). Germline lookup yields CDR1 SQVTM and CDR2 ANQGSEA. There are 13 residues in the CDR3. V shed 5 bases and J shed 4 bases, with 11 bases lying between them. The CDR3 reads CSVLRESTGELFF. CDR3 coding DNA: TGCAGCGTTCTGAGGGAAAGCACCGGGGAGCTGTTTTTT.

In this sample, this clonotype turned up a few times. The rearrangement links TRBV6-2 or TRBV6-3 to TRBJ2-1, with D perhaps being TRBD1 or TRBD2 (5 bases each). This CDR3 region has 18 residues. Trimming took 2 bases from V and 2 from J, leaving 19 bases between them. Germline V lookup: CDR1 MNHEY, CDR2 SVGEGT. CDR3 protein: CASSYQRGSAVTYNEQFF. The CDR3 nucleotides are TGTGCCAGCAGTTACCAGAGGGGTAGCGCCGTGACCTACAATGAGCAGTTCTTC.

This clonotype was detected many times. The rearrangement uses TRBV5-6 and TRBJ1-6, with D possibly being TRBD1 (6 bases). Trimming removed 0 bases at V and 6 bases at J, with 10 bases between. The CDR3 is made up of 15 amino acids. Germline CDR1 SGHDT, CDR2 YYEEEE. In DNA form, the CDR3 reads TGTGCCAGCAGCTTGGTAGGGACAATTAATTCACCCCTCCACTTT. Protein sequence: CASSLVGTINSPLHF.

This clonotype was observed many times. The chain combines TRBV19 with TRBJ1-2; 9 bases are shared with TRBD1. This CDR3 region has 14 residues. J lost 3 bases, V lost 1 base, and 0 bases had no gene match. CDR1 LNHDA and CDR2 SQIVND come from the germline V gene (reference sequence). This CDR3 reads CASSIGDRDYGYTF. The CDR3 nucleotides are TGTGCCAGTAGTATAGGGGACAGGGACTATGGCTACACCTTC.

This clonotype is medium-sized in the sample. The rearrangement joins TRBV3-1 to TRBJ1-1; tentative D call: TRBD1 (6 bases). V was pared by 6 bases and J by 5 bases, with 13 bases between. Looked up from germline, CDR1 is LGHDT and CDR2 is YNNKEL (reference sequence). The CDR3 contains 13 residues. The CDR3 here is CASSSGGRTEAFF. CDR3 DNA: TGTGCCAGCAGTTCGGGGGGCAGGACTGAAGCTTTCTTT.

This clonotype came up many times. The chain couples TRBV20-1 to TRBJ1-3; 10 bases map to TRBD1. Germline loops: CDR1 DFQATT, CDR2 SNEGSKA (reference sequence). This CDR3 region has 15 residues. Losses at the gene ends were 5 bases for V and 2 bases for J; bases not matched to a gene: 6. The CDR3 sequence: CSAGGGTGAGNTIYF. CDR3 coding DNA: TGCAGTGCTGGAGGAGGGACAGGGGCTGGAAACACCATATATTTT.

This clonotype was seen repeatedly, ten times or more. This chain connects TRBV12-3 or TRBV12-4 to TRBJ2-2, with TRBD2 identical over 10 bases. Losses at the gene ends were 6 bases for V and 1 base for J; bases not matched to a gene: 5. This CDR3 contains 16 residues. The chain's CDR3 is CASSKASGGNTGELFF. CDR3 sequence (DNA): TGTGCCAGCAGCAAGGCTAGCGGGGGGAACACCGGGGAGCTGTTTTTT.

In this sample, this clonotype turned up many times. J is TRBJ1-2 and V is TRBV12-3 or TRBV12-4; 8 bases agree with TRBD1. Losses at the gene ends were 1 base for V and 0 bases for J; bases not matched to a gene: 4. This CDR3 is 16 amino acids long. The CDR3 region is CASSLGTGSPNYGYTF. CDR3 coding DNA: TGTGCCAGCAGTTTAGGGACAGGGTCCCCTAACTATGGCTACACCTTC.

At least ten counts were recorded for this clonotype. J is TRBJ1-1 and V is TRBV28; the match to TRBD1 covers 9 bases. The CDR3 sequence is 13 residues long. Per the germline V gene, CDR1 is MDHEN and CDR2 is SYDVKM. V was clipped by 5 bases and J by 10 bases; unmatched bases: 8. CDR3 coding DNA: TGTGCCAGCAGTGTACAGGGGGCATTCCGAGCTTTCTTT. This translates into CASSVQGAFRAFF.

The CDR3 DNA is TGCGCCAGCAGCCAAGGCGGGACTAGCCAAGAGACCCAGTACTTC. This encodes CASSQGGTSQETQYF. V and J are TRBV4-3 and TRBJ2-5; TRBD2 agrees at 8 bases. The CDR3 spans 15 residues. V lost 1 base, J lost 1 base, and 2 bases stayed unmatched. Per germline, CDR1 LGHNA and CDR2 YSLEER.

Many counts were recorded for this clonotype. This chain joins TRBV12-3 or TRBV12-4 and TRBJ1-1; 9 bases map to TRBD1. This CDR3 has 15 amino acids. V trimming: 5 bases; J trimming: 1 base; junction bases outside the gene matches: 5. CDR3 sequence reads: CASSPGTGRNTEAFF. As DNA, the CDR3 is TGTGCCAGCAGTCCCGGGACAGGGAGGAACACTGAAGCTTTCTTT.

This clonotype showed up many times. This chain links TRBV6-1 with TRBJ2-7; TRBD2 agrees at 13 bases. V was clipped by 5 bases and J by 4 bases; unmatched bases: 5. CDR1 is MNHNS and CDR2 is SASEGT in the germline V gene. The CDR3 totals 15 residues. Here the CDR3 reads CASSQGLAGKYEQYF. CDR3 nucleotide sequence: TGTGCCAGCAGTCAGGGACTAGCGGGGAAGTACGAGCAGTACTTC.

A few counts support this clonotype. This chain links TRBV10-3 with TRBJ2-1, with TRBD1 matching over 9 bases. Germline loops: CDR1 ENHRY, CDR2 SYGVKD. The V segment lost 10 bases and the J segment 2 bases; nucleotides outside the gene matches: 9. CDR3 length: 15 amino acids. CDR3 DNA: TGTGCCACCCGAACTGACAGGGGGACCTACAATGAGCAGTTCTTC. Protein: CATRTDRGTYNEQFF.

This clonotype came up a few times. J is TRBJ1-1 and V is TRBV9, with D possibly TRBD1 on 6 matching bases. Trimming removed 2 bases at V and 0 bases at J, with 11 bases between. Germline CDR1 SGDLS, CDR2 YYNGEE. The CDR3 covers 15 residues. As DNA, the CDR3 is TGTGCCAGCAGCGTTGGACAGAATATGAACACTGAAGCTTTCTTT. Its protein is CASSVGQNMNTEAFF.

The chain couples TRBV7-9 to TRBJ2-1, with TRBD1 identical over 8 bases. There are 17 residues in the CDR3. V gave up 3 bases and J gave up 4 bases; unmatched junction bases: 11. The germline V gene has CDR1 SEHNR and CDR2 FQNEAQ (reference sequence). Here the CDR3 DNA reads TGTGCCAGCAGCTTTGGCGCAAGCAGGGGGCTGTACAATGAGCAGTTCTTC. Protein product: CASSFGASRGLYNEQFF.

In this sample, this clonotype turned up many times. The CDR3 is CASISTSGGGTDTQYF. DNA for the CDR3: TGTGCCAGCATCTCTACTAGCGGGGGGGGCACAGATACGCAGTATTTT. V is TRBV28 and J is TRBJ2-3, with 13 bases identical to TRBD2. The CDR3 contains 16 residues. J gave up 1 base and V 7 bases, and 5 bases lay outside the gene matches. The V gene's germline CDR1 is MDHEN and CDR2 SYDVKM. Full variable domain (remainder filled in from reference TRBV28 and TRBJ2-3): DVKVTQSSRYLVKRTGEKVFLECVQDMDHENMFWYRQDPGLGLRLIYFSYDVKMKEKGDIPEGYSVSREKKERFSLILESASTNQTSMYLCASISTSGGGTDTQYFGPGTRLTVL.

The rearrangement links TRBV9 to TRBJ2-1, with 10 bases fitting TRBD1. The germline V gene has CDR1 SGDLS and CDR2 YYNGEE. V lost 4 bases, J lost 4 bases, and 17 bases stayed unmatched. The CDR3 is 19 amino acids. For the CDR3, the DNA is TGTGCCAGCAGCCCGTCAATCTGGGACAGGGGTTTTTCTTACAATGAGCAGTTCTTC. Translation gives CASSPSIWDRGFSYNEQFF.

The sample holds many counts of this clonotype. The rearrangement links TRBV27 to TRBJ1-1; D ambiguous. CDR3 size: 10 residues. Looked up from germline, CDR1 is MNHEY and CDR2 is SMNVEV (reference sequence). CDR3 sequence (DNA): TGTGTCACCTTAAGGACTGAAGCTTTCTTT. Translating gives CVTLRTEAFF.

This clonotype was counted many times. J is TRBJ2-5 and V is TRBV7-2; 11 bases fit TRBD1. CDR1 is SGHTA and CDR2 is FQGNSA in the germline V gene. V was clipped by 0 bases and J by 5 bases; unmatched bases: 2. This CDR3 is 15 amino acids long. The CDR3, as DNA: TGTGCCAGCAGCTTAGCAGGACAGGGGGCGGAGACCCAGTACTTC. Translation gives CASSLAGQGAETQYF.

This clonotype has a count of ten or more. The V and J genes are TRBV5-1 and TRBJ2-1, with a tentative D call TRBD2 (5 bases). This CDR3 has 16 amino acids. CDR1 SGHRS and CDR2 YFSETQ come from the germline V gene. V dropped 5 bases and J dropped 0 bases, with 15 bases sitting between them. In DNA form, the CDR3 reads TGCGCCAGCAGTTTCAGCGGCCTGAGCTCCTACAATGAGCAGTTCTTC. Amino acid sequence: CASSFSGLSSYNEQFF. The whole variable domain, filled in from reference TRBV5-1 and TRBJ2-1, reads KAGVTQTPRYLIKTRGQQVTLSCSPISGHRSVSWYQQTPGQGLQFLFEYFSETQRNKGNFPGRFSGRQFSNSRSEMNVSTLELGDSALYLCASSFSGLSSYNEQFFGPGTRLTVL.

On this clonotype itself: Just one base apart from a much larger clone, this may be a read error. The V gene is TRBV12-3 or TRBV12-4, the J gene TRBJ2-2, with D maybe TRBD2 (5 bases). The CDR3 contains 16 residues. The CDR3 loop is CASSQRGSPNTGKLFF. DNA of the CDR3: TGTGCCAGCAGCCAGCGAGGGTCTCCGAACACCGGGAAGCTGTTTTTT.

This chain joins TRBV6-5 and TRBJ1-5; 8 nucleotides agree with TRBD1. Germline CDR1 reads MNHEY; CDR2 reads SVGAGI. J lost 6 bases, V lost 5 bases, and 12 bases had no gene match. This CDR3 is 16 amino acids long. CDR3: CASSIRAGGGSQPQHF. The CDR3 DNA follows: TGTGCCAGCAGTATACGGGCAGGGGGCGGGAGTCAGCCCCAGCATTTT.